One and the same sample provided the 28 T cell receptor beta chains below, sequenced in a study of cytomegalovirus exposure and HLA in healthy donors. The PCR had 60 Vbeta and 13 Jbeta primers. Profiled with immunoSEQ multiplex PCR; TCRdb holds only in-frame clones, not every one. Of over 150,000 clones detected, roughly 88% appear once; the ten largest clones hold approximately 1.2%. The source material was PBMCs. These receptors came from a girl aged 2 to 9 in good health and CMV-seropositive.

The chain carries TRBV5-1 and TRBJ1-3, with 9 positions matching TRBD1. Losses at the gene ends were 4 bases for V and 5 bases for J; bases not matched to a gene: 4. The CDR3 runs to 14 residues. The V gene's germline CDR1 is SGHRS and CDR2 YFSETQ. The CDR3 here is CASSAGTGRNTIYF. CDR3 DNA: TGCGCCAGCAGCGCCGGGACAGGGCGAAACACCATATATTTT.

J is TRBJ2-1 and V is TRBV5-4, with TRBD1 as a possible D gene (5 bases). CDR1 and CDR2 (germline): SGHNT, YYREEE (reference sequence). V dropped 4 bases and J dropped 2 bases, with 13 bases sitting between them. The length of the CDR3 is 15 residues. The CDR3 region is CASSLGRVTYNEQFF. The CDR3 DNA reads as TGTGCCAGCAGCCTGGGCAGGGTTACCTACAATGAGCAGTTCTTC.

The chain employs TRBV9 and TRBJ2-3; 7 nucleotides match TRBD2. The CDR3 runs 13 residues. CDR1 and CDR2 (germline): SGDLS, YYNGEE. Trimming removed 2 bases from V and 5 bases from J; junction bases left unmatched: 2. The CDR3 coding sequence is TGTGCCAGCAGCGTGGGCGGGGGAGATACGCAGTATTTT. Protein: CASSVGGGDTQYF.

This clone was detected only once. The rearrangement joins TRBV9 to TRBJ2-6, with D perhaps matching TRBD2 (5 bases). The CDR3 contains 15 residues. V dropped 4 bases and J dropped 0 bases, with 8 bases sitting between them. Germline V gives CDR1 SGDLS, CDR2 YYNGEE. As DNA, the CDR3 is TGTGCCAGCAGCCGCGGGCACTCTGGGGCCAACGTCCTGACTTTC. This encodes CASSRGHSGANVLTF.

In this sample, this clone turned up once. The V gene is TRBV19, the J gene TRBJ1-1, with 7 positions matching TRBD1. Trimming removed 3 bases from V and 10 bases from J; junction bases left unmatched: 8. Germline V gives CDR1 LNHDA, CDR2 SQIVND (reference sequence). There are 13 residues in the CDR3. The CDR3 bases are TGTGCCAGTAGTATGCCGACAGGGTGGCGAGCTTTCTTT. Residues: CASSMPTGWRAFF.

The chain is built from TRBV5-1 and TRBJ1-2; 9 positions agree with TRBD1. Germline V gene lookup returns CDR1 SGHRS and CDR2 YFSETQ. The trim removed 4 bases at V and 0 bases at J, leaving 4 bases unmatched. The length of the CDR3 is 15 residues. In DNA form, the CDR3 reads TGCGCCAGCAGCAGGGACAGGGATGCTAACTATGGCTACACCTTC. Its protein is CASSRDRDANYGYTF.

The chain couples TRBV6-5 to TRBJ1-3; tentative D call: TRBD1 (6 bases). V was trimmed by 2 bases and J by 2 bases, leaving 10 bases between them. There are 15 residues in the CDR3. CDR1 and CDR2 from the germline V gene are MNHEY and SVGAGI. The CDR3 loop reads CASSYGGSTGNTIYF. The CDR3 DNA follows: TGTGCCAGCAGTTACGGGGGCTCTACTGGAAACACCATATATTTT.

The chain recombines TRBV9 with TRBJ2-2; unclear D gene. This CDR3 has 13 residues. Germline V gene lookup returns CDR1 SGDLS and CDR2 YYNGEE. Trimming removed 0 bases from V and 4 bases from J, with 4 bases in between. The CDR3 nucleotides read TGTGCCAGCAGCGTAGAGCCCACCGGGGAGCTGTTTTTT. Encoded protein: CASSVEPTGELFF.

CDR3 region: CASSLDRSRGNQPQHF. In DNA form, the CDR3 reads TGTGCCAGCAGCTTAGACCGGAGCAGGGGAAATCAGCCCCAGCATTTT. The chain couples TRBV7-8 to TRBJ1-5; the D gene is possibly TRBD1 (6 bases). Trimming stripped 1 base from V and 4 bases from J, with 14 bases between. The CDR3 covers 16 residues. Germline V gives CDR1 SGHVS, CDR2 FQNEAQ.

The V and J genes are TRBV5-4 and TRBJ2-5; 7 bases are a match to TRBD2. Trimming took 6 bases from V and 5 from J; bases not matched to a gene: 13. Germline loops: CDR1 SGHNT, CDR2 YYREEE (reference sequence). This CDR3 is 15 amino acids long. The CDR3, as DNA: TGTGCCAGCATGAAGCTTCGGGAGGATAATGAGACCCAGTACTTC. Translating it yields CASMKLREDNETQYF.

The gene calls are TRBV2 and TRBJ1-2, with 8 bases matching TRBD1. Trimming removed 6 bases from V and 6 bases from J; junction bases left unmatched: 9. Per the germline V gene, CDR1 is SNHLY and CDR2 is FYNNEI. CDR3 length equals 14 residues. The CDR3 spells CASSPGQGGHGYTF. CDR3 nucleotide sequence: TGTGCCAGCAGCCCCGGACAGGGCGGCCATGGCTACACCTTC. The full variable domain, completed using reference TRBV2 and TRBJ1-2, is EPEVTQTPSHQVTQMGQEVILRCVPISNHLYFYWYRQILGQKVEFLVSFYNNEISEKSEIFDDQFSVERPDGSNFTLKIRSTKLEDSAMYFCASSPGQGGHGYTFGSGTRLTVV.

CDR3 DNA sequence: TGTGCCTGGAGTGTACTAGGACAGGGGGGGGTGAACACTGAAGCTTTCTTT. This sequence encodes CAWSVLGQGGVNTEAFF. The chain joins TRBV30 to TRBJ1-1; TRBD1 matches at 10 bases. This CDR3 is built from 17 residues. Losses at the gene ends were 0 bases for V and 0 bases for J; bases not matched to a gene: 7. The germline gives CDR1 GTSNPN, CDR2 SVGIG (reference sequence). Combining the CDR3 with reference TRBV30 and TRBJ1-1 gives the whole variable domain SQTIHQWPATLVQPVGSPLSLECTVEGTSNPNLYWYRQAAGRGLQLLFYSVGIGQISSEVPQNLSASRPQDRQFILSSKKLLLSDSGFYLCAWSVLGQGGVNTEAFFGQGTRLTVV.

The V and J genes are TRBV25-1 and TRBJ1-2; D not resolved. The CDR3 is made up of 15 amino acids. V lost 3 bases to trimming and J lost 7 bases, with 18 bases between them. Germline V gives CDR1 MGHDK, CDR2 SYGVNS. CDR3 bases: TGTGCCAGCAGTGACCCCGGAAGGCGGTTGGGTGGCTACACCTTC. Encoded protein: CASSDPGRRLGGYTF.

J is TRBJ2-7 and V is TRBV30, with TRBD2 matching over 14 bases. The V gene end was trimmed by 2 bases and the J gene end by 2 bases; junction bases not matched to a gene: 14. From germline, CDR1 is GTSNPN and CDR2 SVGIG (reference sequence). CDR3 size: 19 residues. The CDR3 spells CAWSTPGTSGGIAPYEQYF. Here the CDR3 DNA reads TGTGCCTGGAGTACCCCCGGGACTAGCGGGGGCATAGCGCCCTACGAGCAGTACTTC.

V usage is TRBV5-6 and J usage is TRBJ1-3, with 9 bases fitting TRBD1. The CDR3 extends over 16 amino acids. The V and J ends lost 3 bases and 2 bases, in that order; junction bases with no gene match: 6. CDR1 is SGHDT, CDR2 YYEEEE, per germline. CDR3 region: CASSSTRTGAGNTIYF. As DNA, the CDR3 is TGTGCCAGCAGCTCCACCCGGACAGGGGCTGGAAACACCATATATTTT.

The chain combines TRBV6-6 with TRBJ1-3, with a weak D call TRBD1 (5 bases). Germline values: CDR1 MNHNY, CDR2 SVGAGI (reference sequence). V lost 11 bases and J lost 0, with 8 bases in between. This CDR3 contains 12 residues. The DNA of the CDR3 is TGTGCCCACGGGGGCTCTGGAAACACCATATATTTT. Translated, it gives CAHGGSGNTIYF.

The chain links TRBV4-1 to TRBJ1-4; D perhaps matches TRBD1 (5 bases). From germline, CDR1 is MGHRA and CDR2 YSYEKL. The CDR3 is 12 amino acids. Deletions cut 1 base from V and 11 bases from J, with 8 bases between. CDR3 in amino acids: CASSQGQIKLFF. CDR3 DNA sequence: TGCGCCAGCAGCCAAGGACAGATCAAACTGTTTTTT.

This chain uses TRBV25-1 with TRBJ1-2, with TRBD1 identical over 8 bases. The CDR3 runs to 15 residues. Germline trimming cut 4 bases from V and 4 bases from J; bases unmatched to any gene: 8. The germline V gene has CDR1 MGHDK and CDR2 SYGVNS. The CDR3 DNA reads as TGTGCCAGCAGTGGAAAGACAGGGGTAGTCTATGGCTACACCTTC. Its translation is CASSGKTGVVYGYTF.

The gene calls are TRBV25-1 and TRBJ2-1; TRBD1 aligns across 7 bases. The CDR3 spans 16 residues. Trimming took 7 bases from V and 5 from J; bases not matched to a gene: 14. In germline, CDR1 is MGHDK, CDR2 SYGVNS. The CDR3 is CASTSDWTGPHNEQFF. The CDR3 DNA sequence: TGTGCCAGCACCTCGGATTGGACAGGTCCTCACAATGAGCAGTTCTTC.

This clone was counted between two and nine times. J is TRBJ1-1 and V is TRBV4-1; 8 bases map to TRBD1. With V trimmed by 3 bases and J by 3 bases, 6 bases remained unmatched. The CDR3 totals 15 residues. Germline CDR1 is MGHRA and CDR2 is YSYEKL. CDR3 loop: CASSQAHRGDTEAFF. In DNA, the CDR3 is TGCGCCAGCAGCCAGGCACACAGGGGGGACACTGAAGCTTTCTTT.

This clone was seen a single time. This chain joins TRBV2 and TRBJ1-4; TRBD1 is a possible D gene (6 bases). V gave up 6 bases and J gave up 0 bases, with 11 bases separating them. CDR1 is SNHLY, CDR2 FYNNEI, per germline. This CDR3 comprises 15 residues. CDR3 DNA: TGTGCCAGCAGGCGGACAGTTGCAACTAATGAAAAACTGTTTTTT. Translated: CASRRTVATNEKLFF.

The chain links TRBV27 to TRBJ1-2; D not certain. V shed 3 bases and J shed 2 bases, with 13 bases lying between them. The CDR3 runs 15 residues. The germline gives CDR1 MNHEY, CDR2 SMNVEV (reference sequence). CDR3 region: CASSFRGDGNYGYTF. The DNA for the CDR3 is TGTGCCAGCAGTTTCCGGGGAGACGGAAACTATGGCTACACCTTC.

The chain is built from TRBV6-1 and TRBJ2-3; 9 bases are shared with TRBD1. After removal of 5 bases from V and 1 base from J, the junction contained 4 bases not matched to a gene. CDR1 and CDR2 from the germline V gene are MNHNS and SASEGT. This CDR3 comprises 15 residues. CDR3 DNA sequence: TGTGCCAGCAGTATCCGGGACAGGGGCACAGATACGCAGTATTTT. It specifies CASSIRDRGTDTQYF.

V usage is TRBV28 and J usage is TRBJ2-7; possible D gene TRBD2, 5 bases. V gave up 3 bases and J gave up 2 bases, with 14 bases separating them. The CDR3 loop spans 15 amino acids. Germline V lookup: CDR1 MDHEN, CDR2 SYDVKM. CDR3 coding DNA: TGTGCCAGCAGTTTTCTAGTTGTCGGGACCTACGAGCAGTACTTC. Translation gives CASSFLVVGTYEQYF.

The gene calls are TRBV6-6 and TRBJ2-7; 7 positions match TRBD2. Germline assignment: CDR1 MNHNY and CDR2 SVGAGI (reference sequence). V was pared by 8 bases and J by 1 base, with 11 bases of the junction left unmatched. The length of the CDR3 is 15 residues. In nucleotides, the CDR3 is TGTGCCAGCCTTTTCGCGGGAGAGGGGTCCTACGAGCAGTACTTC. Its protein is CASLFAGEGSYEQYF.

The chain links TRBV6-1 to TRBJ2-7, with TRBD1 identical over 9 bases. The junction had 5 bases not matched to a gene; V was cut back by 2 bases and J by 3 bases. The CDR3 consists of 15 residues. Germline CDR1 is MNHNS and CDR2 is SASEGT. The CDR3: CASSEKDRGVYEQYF. Here the CDR3 DNA reads TGTGCCAGCAGTGAAAAGGACAGGGGAGTCTACGAGCAGTACTTC.

This rearrangement joins TRBV7-8 to TRBJ2-2; possible D gene TRBD1, 7 bases. The CDR3 length is 15 residues. Germline CDR1 is SGHVS and CDR2 is FQNEAQ. V gave up 6 bases and J gave up 5 bases, with 16 bases separating them. CDR3 DNA sequence: TGTGCCAGCAGGCCCAGGGGGGCCCGGACCGGGGAGCTGTTTTTT. This encodes CASRPRGARTGELFF.

This sequence joins TRBV2 and TRBJ2-6; TRBD1 agrees at 7 bases. With 2 bases clipped from V and 1 base from J, the junction kept 5 bases outside the gene matches. Germline V gene data show CDR1 as SNHLY and CDR2 as FYNNEI. The CDR3 consists of 17 residues. The CDR3, as DNA: TGTGCCAGCAGTGAAAGGGCAGGGGGTTCTGGGGCCAACGTCCTGACTTTC. Translation: CASSERAGGSGANVLTF.